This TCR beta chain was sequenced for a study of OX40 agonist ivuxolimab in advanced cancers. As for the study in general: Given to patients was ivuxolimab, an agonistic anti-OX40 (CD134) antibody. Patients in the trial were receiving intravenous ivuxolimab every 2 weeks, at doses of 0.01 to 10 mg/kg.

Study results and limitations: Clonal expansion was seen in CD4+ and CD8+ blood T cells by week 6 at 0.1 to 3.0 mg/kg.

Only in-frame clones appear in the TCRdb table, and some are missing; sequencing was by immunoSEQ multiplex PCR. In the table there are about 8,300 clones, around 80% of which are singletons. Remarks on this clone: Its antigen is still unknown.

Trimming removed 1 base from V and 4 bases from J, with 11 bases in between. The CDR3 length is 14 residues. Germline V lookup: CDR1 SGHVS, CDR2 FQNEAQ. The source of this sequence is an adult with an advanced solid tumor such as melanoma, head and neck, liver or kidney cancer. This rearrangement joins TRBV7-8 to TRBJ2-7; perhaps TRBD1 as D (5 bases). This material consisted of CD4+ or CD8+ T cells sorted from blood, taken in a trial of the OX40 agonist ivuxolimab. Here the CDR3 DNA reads TGTGCCAGCAGCTTAGGTAGAACAGGTTACGAGCAGTACTTC. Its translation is CASSLGRTGYEQYF.